Listed below are T cell receptor beta chains from one sample, sequenced in a study of shared clonotypes between healthy human individuals. Here immunoSEQ multiplex PCR was the method, and the copy in TCRdb shows in-frame clones only, minus some. Here the sample spans about 1 million clones, approximately 80% being singletons. Source material: memory CD4+ T cells from PBMCs. The receptors originated from a man between 18 and 29 years old in good health. Some clones in this sample may be carry-over from other donors' samples. Each CDR3 is given with its conserved first and last residue. The order of the fields is D gene, V gene, clone size, J gene, CDR3 DNA, CDR3 protein. The D gene is left open where the match is weak. Rows give clone size only sometimes, using once, few, many, or a class for an expanded clone.

d_gene: -; v_gene: TRBV29-1; abundance: -; j_gene: TRBJ2-2; CDR3nt: TGCAGCGTTGCTAGATCGAACACCGGGGAGCTGTTTTTT; CDR3aa: CSVARSNTGELFF
d_gene: -; v_gene: TRBV15; abundance: -; j_gene: TRBJ2-3; CDR3nt: TGTGCCACCAGCAGAGATGGGGGACGTAGAGATACGCAGTATTTT; CDR3aa: CATSRDGGRRDTQYF
d_gene: TRBD1; v_gene: TRBV6-1; abundance: -; j_gene: TRBJ2-7; CDR3nt: TGTGCCAGCAGTATACAGGGGGTCTACGAGCAGTACTTC; CDR3aa: CASSIQGVYEQYF
d_gene: -; v_gene: TRBV6-5; abundance: once; j_gene: TRBJ2-7; CDR3nt: TGTGCCAGCAGCAAAAGACAGCGGGTCTACGAGCAGTACTTC; CDR3aa: CASSKRQRVYEQYF
d_gene: TRBD1; v_gene: TRBV5-1; abundance: -; j_gene: TRBJ2-6; CDR3nt: TGCGCCAGCAGGGATCCCCTCCGGGACAGGATTAGCTCTGGGGCCAACGTCCTGACTTTC; CDR3aa: CASRDPLRDRISSGANVLTF
d_gene: -; v_gene: TRBV4-2; abundance: once; j_gene: TRBJ1-2; CDR3nt: TGTGCCAGCAGCCAAGTAGGCGGAGGATATGGCTACACCTTC; CDR3aa: CASSQVGGGYGYTF
d_gene: TRBD1; v_gene: TRBV6-6; abundance: -; j_gene: TRBJ1-4; CDR3nt: TGTGCCAGCAGAAATTACAGGGGTCCTAATGAAAAACTGTTTTTT; CDR3aa: CASRNYRGPNEKLFF
d_gene: -; v_gene: TRBV18; abundance: -; j_gene: TRBJ1-3; CDR3nt: TGTGCCAGCTCACCCCGGGGCAGTGCTGGAAACACCATATATTTT; CDR3aa: CASSPRGSAGNTIYF
d_gene: -; v_gene: TRBV2; abundance: -; j_gene: TRBJ1-6; CDR3nt: TGTGCCAGCCGCTTTGGAGACGATTATTCACCCCTCCACTTT; CDR3aa: CASRFGDDYSPLHF
d_gene: -; v_gene: TRBV5-1; abundance: once; j_gene: TRBJ2-5; CDR3nt: TGCGCCAAACAAGAGACCCAGTACTTC; CDR3aa: CAKQETQYF
d_gene: TRBD2; v_gene: TRBV29-1; abundance: few; j_gene: TRBJ2-1; CDR3nt: TGCAGCGTTTTAGCGGGAGTATCCTACAATGAGCAGTTCTTC; CDR3aa: CSVLAGVSYNEQFF
d_gene: -; v_gene: TRBV6-5; abundance: many; j_gene: TRBJ2-5; CDR3nt: TGTGCCAGCAGTCGACAGGATGGTTTTGGAGAGACCCAGTACTTC; CDR3aa: CASSRQDGFGETQYF
d_gene: -; v_gene: TRBV28; abundance: -; j_gene: TRBJ1-2; CDR3nt: TGTGCCAGCACCCAGGTCGCCGCTCCTTATGGCTACACCTTC; CDR3aa: CASTQVAAPYGYTF
d_gene: -; v_gene: TRBV28; abundance: -; j_gene: TRBJ1-3; CDR3nt: TGTGCCAGCAGTTCGGGGAGCTCTGGAAACACCATATATTTT; CDR3aa: CASSSGSSGNTIYF
d_gene: -; v_gene: TRBV5-1; abundance: many; j_gene: TRBJ2-7; CDR3nt: TGCGCCAGCAGCCCTAGGTTTTCCTCGGTGGGGCACTACGAGCAGTACTTC; CDR3aa: CASSPRFSSVGHYEQYF
d_gene: -; v_gene: TRBV6-1; abundance: -; j_gene: TRBJ2-7; CDR3nt: TGTGCCAGCAAGTATAGCGGAGCTATCTACGAGCAGTACTTC; CDR3aa: CASKYSGAIYEQYF
d_gene: -; v_gene: TRBV6-6; abundance: -; j_gene: TRBJ2-5; CDR3nt: TGTGCCAGCGGAGGGGGTAACCAAGAGACCCAGTACTTC; CDR3aa: CASGGGNQETQYF
d_gene: -; v_gene: TRBV27; abundance: -; j_gene: TRBJ2-7; CDR3nt: TGTGCCAGCAGTTTATTGGGGGGCGAGCAGTACTTC; CDR3aa: CASSLLGGEQYF
d_gene: -; v_gene: TRBV12-5; abundance: -; j_gene: TRBJ2-1; CDR3nt: TGTGCTAGTGGCCCCGGGGAGCTTCGTGAGCAGTTCTTC; CDR3aa: CASGPGELREQFF
d_gene: TRBD2; v_gene: TRBV9; abundance: -; j_gene: TRBJ2-7; CDR3nt: TGTGCCAGCAGCGGTGGACTAGCGGGAGAGTGGGAGCAGTACTTC; CDR3aa: CASSGGLAGEWEQYF
d_gene: TRBD2; v_gene: TRBV14; abundance: few; j_gene: TRBJ2-1; CDR3nt: TGTGCCAGCAGCCTAGGACTAGCGGGAGTCAATGAGCAGTTCTTC; CDR3aa: CASSLGLAGVNEQFF
d_gene: -; v_gene: TRBV5-5; abundance: once; j_gene: TRBJ2-7; CDR3nt: TGTGCCAGCAGCTTGGAGGCAGGGGGGTACGAGCAGTACTTC; CDR3aa: CASSLEAGGYEQYF
d_gene: -; v_gene: TRBV5-1; abundance: few; j_gene: TRBJ2-2; CDR3nt: TGCGCCAGCAGCTTACCGGGCCCCCACTCCCCCGGGGAGCTGTTTTTT; CDR3aa: CASSLPGPHSPGELFF
d_gene: -; v_gene: TRBV19; abundance: -; j_gene: TRBJ2-1; CDR3nt: TGTGCCAGTAGTATGGGTCTAGGCGCCTACAATGAGCAGTTCTTC; CDR3aa: CASSMGLGAYNEQFF
d_gene: -; v_gene: TRBV18; abundance: -; j_gene: TRBJ1-3; CDR3nt: TGTGCCAGCCAATCGACAGTCGGAGTTGGAAACACCATATATTTT; CDR3aa: CASQSTVGVGNTIYF
d_gene: TRBD1; v_gene: TRBV18; abundance: -; j_gene: TRBJ2-7; CDR3nt: TGTGCCAGCTCATTGGACAGGAATCTCCTCGAGCAGTACTTC; CDR3aa: CASSLDRNLLEQYF
d_gene: -; v_gene: TRBV4-1; abundance: -; j_gene: TRBJ2-7; CDR3nt: TGCGCCAGCAGCCAAGATCGGGAAGGTGTGCAGTACTTC; CDR3aa: CASSQDREGVQYF
d_gene: -; v_gene: TRBV19; abundance: -; j_gene: TRBJ2-4; CDR3nt: TGTGCCAGTAGTATAGATGCACGTGGACTCCTAGCCAAAAACATTCAGTACTTC; CDR3aa: CASSIDARGLLAKNIQYF
d_gene: TRBD1; v_gene: TRBV5-1; abundance: -; j_gene: TRBJ2-5; CDR3nt: TGCGCCAGCAGCTTAGGACAGGTTGGAGAAGAGACCCAGTACTTC; CDR3aa: CASSLGQVGEETQYF
d_gene: -; v_gene: TRBV9; abundance: once; j_gene: TRBJ2-7; CDR3nt: TGTGCCAGCAGCGTAGAAGGGGTGGGGATCTACGAGCAGTACTTC; CDR3aa: CASSVEGVGIYEQYF
d_gene: -; v_gene: TRBV6-5; abundance: once; j_gene: TRBJ1-2; CDR3nt: TGTGCCAGCAGTCCGCCAGCAGGGGTGATCTATGGCTACACCTTC; CDR3aa: CASSPPAGVIYGYTF
d_gene: -; v_gene: TRBV10-3; abundance: -; j_gene: TRBJ1-5; CDR3nt: TGTGCCATCAGTGAAGGGGGGGCGGGCAATCAGCCCCAGCATTTT; CDR3aa: CAISEGGAGNQPQHF
d_gene: -; v_gene: TRBV30; abundance: -; j_gene: TRBJ1-2; CDR3nt: TGTGCCTGGACAGAGGTGGACCAGTACGGCTACACCTTC; CDR3aa: CAWTEVDQYGYTF
d_gene: -; v_gene: TRBV2; abundance: few; j_gene: TRBJ1-1; CDR3nt: TGTGCCAGCAGTGCAGAAGTGAACACTGAAGCTTTCTTT; CDR3aa: CASSAEVNTEAFF
d_gene: TRBD1; v_gene: TRBV27; abundance: -; j_gene: TRBJ2-7; CDR3nt: TGTGCCAGCAGTCCGCACCTGGACAGGGACTGGGAGCAGTACTTC; CDR3aa: CASSPHLDRDWEQYF
d_gene: TRBD1; v_gene: TRBV2; abundance: -; j_gene: TRBJ1-2; CDR3nt: TGTGCCAGCAGTGAAGGGGCAGGGGGTGGCTACACCTTC; CDR3aa: CASSEGAGGGYTF
d_gene: -; v_gene: TRBV7-3; abundance: -; j_gene: TRBJ2-4; CDR3nt: TGTGCCAGCAGCTCCGAGCTCGTGGACAGAAGAAACATTCAGTACTTC; CDR3aa: CASSSELVDRRNIQYF
d_gene: -; v_gene: TRBV28; abundance: few; j_gene: TRBJ1-5; CDR3nt: TGTGCCAGCAGTTTAGGTAGTGGCAATCAGCCCCAGCATTTT; CDR3aa: CASSLGSGNQPQHF
d_gene: -; v_gene: TRBV5-1; abundance: -; j_gene: TRBJ2-3; CDR3nt: TGCGCCAGCAGTTTAACAGATACGCAGTATTTT; CDR3aa: CASSLTDTQYF
d_gene: -; v_gene: TRBV19; abundance: -; j_gene: TRBJ2-1; CDR3nt: TGTGCCAGTAGTATAGATCGGGTTGAGCAGTTCTTC; CDR3aa: CASSIDRVEQFF